What follows are 3 T cell receptor beta chains derived from one specimen sequenced in a study of neurological immune-mediated disorders. Time point in this sample: longitudinal time-point 1 (baseline). MiXCR, applied by TCRdb to the 5' RACE reads, yields one record per CDR3 protein. The sample records 71,000 or so distinct CDR3 sequences, about an eighth being singletons. The sequencing input was PBMCs. The receptors come from a female donor with HTLV-1-associated myelopathy (HAM/TSP).

This chain connects TRBV28 to TRBJ2-2, with a tentative D call TRBD2 (5 bases). The CDR3 has 16 amino acids. Germline-derived CDR1 and CDR2 are MDHEN and SYDVKM. Trimming removed 8 bases at V and 0 bases at J, with 16 bases between. The chain's CDR3 is CASSSGRTSNTGELFF. In DNA, the CDR3 is TGTGCCAGCTCCTCAGGCAGGACTTCGAACACCGGGGAGCTGTTTTTT.

The chain employs TRBV5-1 and TRBJ1-3; possible D gene TRBD1, 5 bases. Germline lookup yields CDR1 SGHRS and CDR2 YFSETQ. CDR3 length: 14 amino acids. With 0 bases removed from V and 3 bases from J, the gap between germline ends came to 7 bases. Here the CDR3 reads CASSLGGLGNTIYF. In nucleotides, the CDR3 is TGCGCCAGCAGCTTGGGGGGCCTTGGAAACACCATATATTTT.

This clonotype occurred a few times. V and J are TRBV14 and TRBJ1-2; TRBD1 matches at 8 bases. This CDR3 has 15 amino acids. V shed 3 bases, J shed 4 bases, and the junction held 7 bases outside the gene matches. The V gene's germline CDR1 is SGHDN and CDR2 FVKESK. CDR3 sequence (DNA): TGTGCCAGCAGCCATGGGACAGGCCGTATCTATGGCTACACCTTC. This encodes CASSHGTGRIYGYTF.